A selection of T cell receptor beta chains follows, all from one sample in a study of blood T cell repertoires in COVID-19. This table comes from immunoSEQ multiplex PCR, and its TCRdb copy is limited to in-frame clones, with some not included. This table has 110,000 or so clones, about 76% appearing once. The sequenced sample was peripheral blood. The receptors were sampled from an elderly man with acute or convalescent COVID-19. The CDR3 runs from the conserved cysteine through the conserved F or W. The D gene is left open where the match is weak. Only some rows state a clone size, as once, few, many or a class for expanded clones.

>TRBV5-1|.|TRBD1|TRBJ2-7
CASTTGPGQGTHEQYF
TGCGCCAGCACCACGGGCCCGGGACAGGGTACCCACGAGCAGTACTTC
>TRBV28|.|TRBD1|TRBJ1-2
CASSPGTDLYGYTF
TGTGCCAGCAGTCCCGGGACAGACCTCTATGGCTACACCTTC
>TRBV28|.|.|TRBJ1-5
CASSLYGRGLYSNQPQHF
TGTGCCAGCAGTTTATATGGCCGGGGTTTATATAGCAATCAGCCCCAGCATTTT
>TRBV29-1|.|TRBD1|TRBJ1-4
CSVEEGQGGGKLFF
TGCAGCGTTGAAGAGGGACAGGGAGGCGGAAAACTGTTTTTT
>TRBV6-5|.|.|TRBJ2-7
CASSSQRLMPRNEQYF
TGTGCCAGCAGTTCCCAGCGGCTGATGCCCAGGAACGAGCAGTACTTC
>TRBV5-1|.|.|TRBJ2-5
CASSLAGASGQETQYF
TGCGCCAGCAGCTTGGCCGGAGCCAGCGGACAAGAGACCCAGTACTTC
>TRBV4-3|.|.|TRBJ1-6
CASSQGTSAGNSPLHF
TGCGCCAGCAGCCAAGGAACCTCAGCGGGCAATTCACCCCTCCACTTT
>TRBV3-1/TRBV3-2|.|TRBD1|TRBJ2-2
CASSHWDRQYTGELFF
TGTGCCAGCAGCCATTGGGACAGGCAGTACACCGGGGAGCTGTTTTTT
>TRBV13|.|.|TRBJ2-7
CASSLEGGEQYF
TGTGCCAGCAGCTTAGAAGGAGGGGAGCAGTACTTC
>TRBV2|once|.|TRBJ2-7
CASSASLVAEQYF
TGTGCCAGCAGTGCGTCACTAGTAGCCGAGCAGTACTTC
>TRBV5-1|.|.|TRBJ2-2
CASSLVAGVNTGELFF
TGCGCCAGCAGCTTGGTGGCAGGGGTTAACACCGGGGAGCTGTTTTTT
>TRBV5-1|.|.|TRBJ2-6
CASSLGLLSGANVLTF
TGCGCCAGCAGCTTGGGACTTCTCTCTGGGGCCAACGTCCTGACTTTC
>TRBV5-1|few|TRBD1|TRBJ2-7
CASSTTGDLSYEQYF
TGCGCCAGCAGCACAACAGGGGATCTCTCCTACGAGCAGTACTTC
>TRBV4-1|.|.|TRBJ2-2
CASSQTQSGTGELFF
TGCGCCAGCAGCCAGACACAAAGCGGGACCGGGGAGCTGTTTTTT
>TRBV7-9|.|TRBD1|TRBJ1-4
CASSLPIRDRTEKLFF
TGTGCCAGCAGCTTGCCGATCCGGGACAGAACAGAAAAACTGTTTTTT
>TRBV7-9|.|.|TRBJ1-1
CASSFLPGVRTEAFF
TGTGCCAGCAGCTTCTTACCGGGGGTTAGGACTGAAGCTTTCTTT
>TRBV19|.|TRBD2|TRBJ2-7
CASSIAGRAYEQYF
TGTGCCAGTAGTATAGCAGGGAGGGCCTACGAGCAGTACTTC
>TRBV10-3|once|TRBD1|TRBJ2-1
CAIMADRAYNEQFF
TGTGCCATCATGGCGGACAGGGCCTACAATGAGCAGTTCTTC
>TRBV11-3|.|.|TRBJ2-5
CASSFRGETQYF
TGTGCCAGCAGCTTCCGGGGAGAGACCCAGTACTTC
>TRBV5-1|.|TRBD1|TRBJ2-7
CASSLAGGLTYEQYF
TGCGCCAGCAGCTTGGCAGGGGGCCTTACCTACGAGCAGTACTTC
>TRBV7-9|.|TRBD1|TRBJ1-1
CASSYRTGASTEAFF
TGTGCCAGCAGCTATCGGACAGGGGCCTCCACTGAAGCTTTCTTT
>TRBV28|.|.|TRBJ1-3
CASSPSGNSGNTIYF
TGTGCCAGCAGCCCCTCAGGTAACTCTGGAAACACCATATATTTT
>TRBV2|.|.|TRBJ2-1
CASSDAGTPYNEQFF
TGTGCCAGCAGTGATGCCGGGACACCATACAATGAGCAGTTCTTC
>TRBV5-6|.|.|TRBJ2-6
CASSLLGGSGANVLTF
TGTGCCAGCAGCTTGTTGGGGGGCTCTGGGGCCAACGTCCTGACTTTC
>TRBV10-2|.|.|TRBJ1-1
CASQYSNTEAFF
TGCGCCAGCCAATACAGCAACACTGAAGCTTTCTTT
>TRBV28|.|.|TRBJ2-5
CASSSRGGPNQETQYF
TGTGCCAGCAGTTCAAGGGGCGGACCGAACCAAGAGACCCAGTACTTC
>TRBV2|few|.|TRBJ1-6
CASTEQGGDSPLHF
TGTGCCAGCACTGAACAGGGCGGGGATTCACCCCTCCACTTT
>TRBV28|.|.|TRBJ2-5
CASCKGEVRETQYF
TGTGCCAGCTGCAAGGGGGAAGTTAGGGAGACCCAGTACTTC
>TRBV2|.|.|TRBJ1-6
CASSEFGGPGNSPLHF
TGTGCCAGCAGTGAGTTCGGGGGGCCGGGTAATTCACCCCTCCACTTT
>TRBV4-2|few|.|TRBJ2-1
CASSQGQYNEQFF
TGTGCCAGCAGCCAAGGACAATACAATGAGCAGTTCTTC
>TRBV5-1|.|TRBD2|TRBJ2-1
CASSALLAGVNNEQFF
TGCGCCAGCAGCGCGCTACTAGCGGGAGTAAACAATGAGCAGTTCTTC
>TRBV19|.|.|TRBJ2-1
CASSREGVAYNEQFF
TGTGCCAGTAGTCGTGAGGGGGTAGCTTACAATGAGCAGTTCTTC
>TRBV3-1/TRBV3-2|.|.|TRBJ2-2
CASSQYTGELAGELFF
TGTGCCAGCAGCCAATACACGGGGGAGTTGGCCGGGGAGCTGTTTTTT
>TRBV19|.|.|TRBJ1-5
CASSTPGHRNQPQHF
TGTGCCAGTAGTACCCCGGGACACCGGAATCAGCCCCAGCATTTT
>TRBV5-1|few|TRBD1|TRBJ2-5
CASSLDRGSWETQYF
TGCGCCAGCAGCTTGGACAGGGGATCTTGGGAGACCCAGTACTTC
>TRBV18|.|.|TRBJ1-6
CASSPLQGNSPLHF
TGTGCCAGCTCACCACTCCAGGGAAATTCACCCCTCCACTTT
>TRBV7-9|few|TRBD1|TRBJ1-4
CASSYNRGEKLFF
TGTGCCAGCAGTTACAACAGGGGTGAAAAACTGTTTTTT
>TRBV18|few|TRBD1|TRBJ1-5
CASSPGQPSNQPQHF
TGTGCCAGCTCACCGGGACAGCCTAGCAATCAGCCCCAGCATTTT
>TRBV2|few|TRBD1|TRBJ2-1
CASSEEQGAVDEQFF
TGTGCCAGCAGTGAAGAGCAGGGGGCAGTTGATGAGCAGTTCTTC
>TRBV10-2|.|.|TRBJ1-5
CASSEPGREPQHF
TGCGCCAGCAGTGAACCAGGGAGGGAGCCCCAGCATTTT
>TRBV3-1/TRBV3-2|once|.|TRBJ1-5
CASSQGSVNQPQHF
TGTGCCAGCAGCCAAGGCTCGGTCAATCAGCCCCAGCATTTT
>TRBV29-1|few|TRBD1|TRBJ1-1
CSAGQGGTEAFF
TGCAGCGCCGGACAGGGAGGAACTGAAGCTTTCTTT
>TRBV20-1|.|.|TRBJ1-5
CSASLPGMGNQPQHF
TGCAGTGCTAGTCTTCCGGGGATGGGCAATCAGCCCCAGCATTTT
>TRBV5-5|.|.|TRBJ1-6
CASSLGGSEGSPLHF
TGTGCCAGCAGCTTGGGGGGTTCCGAGGGTTCACCCCTCCACTTT
>TRBV5-1|.|TRBD2|TRBJ2-2
CASSPGDGGSGELTGELFF
TGCGCCAGCAGCCCAGGGGATGGGGGTAGCGGGGAACTCACCGGGGAGCTGTTTTTT
>TRBV14|.|.|TRBJ1-1
CASSPGTEAFF
TGTGCCAGCAGCCCCGGTACTGAAGCTTTCTTT
>TRBV18|.|TRBD1|TRBJ1-2
CASSPLGQDYGYTF
TGTGCCAGCTCACCTCTAGGACAGGACTATGGCTACACCTTC
>TRBV27|.|TRBD1|TRBJ2-7
CASSRGQSSYEQYF
TGTGCCAGCAGCCGGGGACAGTCTTCCTACGAGCAGTACTTC
>TRBV30|.|.|TRBJ2-2
CAWSGTLEELFF
TGTGCCTGGAGTGGGACACTTGAGGAGCTGTTTTTT
>TRBV7-9|.|.|TRBJ1-3
CASRPTFPHLNSGNTIYF
TGTGCCAGCAGACCAACCTTTCCTCACTTGAACTCCGGAAACACCATATATTTT
>TRBV13|.|TRBD1|TRBJ1-2
CASSLFSGGDGAYGYGYTF
TGTGCCAGCAGCTTATTTTCAGGGGGCGATGGGGCTTATGGGTATGGCTACACCTTC
>TRBV7-3|.|.|TRBJ2-1
CASSLRDNEQFF
TGTGCCAGCAGCTTACGGGACAATGAGCAGTTCTTC
>TRBV12-5|.|.|TRBJ2-2
CASGLVLGGGGELFF
TGTGCTAGTGGTTTGGTACTCGGGGGAGGCGGGGAGCTGTTTTTT